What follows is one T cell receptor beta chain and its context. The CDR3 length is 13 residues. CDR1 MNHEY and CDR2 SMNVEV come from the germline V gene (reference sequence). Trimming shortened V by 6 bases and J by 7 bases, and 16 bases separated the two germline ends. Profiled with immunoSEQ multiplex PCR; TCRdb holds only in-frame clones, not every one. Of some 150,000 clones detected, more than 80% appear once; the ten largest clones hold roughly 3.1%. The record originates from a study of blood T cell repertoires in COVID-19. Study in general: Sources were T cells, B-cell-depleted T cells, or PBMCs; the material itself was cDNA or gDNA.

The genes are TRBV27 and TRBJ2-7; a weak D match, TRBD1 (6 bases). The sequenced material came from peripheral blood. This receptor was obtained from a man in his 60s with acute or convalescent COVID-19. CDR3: CASSVQGTGEQYF. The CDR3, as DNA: TGTGCCAGCAGCGTTCAGGGGACGGGTGAGCAGTACTTC.